This TCR beta chain was sequenced for a study of Graves' ophthalmopathy and Graves' hyperthyroidism. The sequenced template was RNA, covering the TCR beta CDR3 region. RT-PCR with HTBI primers came first, then second-round multiplex PCR. TCRdb redid the calling of the multiplex PCR reads with MiXCR, one entry per CDR3 protein. The sample carries about 700,000 distinct CDR3 sequences, approximately 39% recorded once. Trimming cost V 8 bases and J 2 bases, with 16 bases left between them. Looked up from germline, CDR1 is SNHLY and CDR2 is FYNNEI. The CDR3 extends over 14 amino acids. The receptor's source is an adult man with Graves' ophthalmopathy. The chain carries TRBV2 and TRBJ2-7, with D possibly matching TRBD2 (7 bases). Material: peripheral blood. The CDR3 here is CASVLPGGPYEQYF. The CDR3 nucleotides read TGTGCCAGCGTCCTTCCGGGGGGCCCCTACGAGCAGTACTTC.